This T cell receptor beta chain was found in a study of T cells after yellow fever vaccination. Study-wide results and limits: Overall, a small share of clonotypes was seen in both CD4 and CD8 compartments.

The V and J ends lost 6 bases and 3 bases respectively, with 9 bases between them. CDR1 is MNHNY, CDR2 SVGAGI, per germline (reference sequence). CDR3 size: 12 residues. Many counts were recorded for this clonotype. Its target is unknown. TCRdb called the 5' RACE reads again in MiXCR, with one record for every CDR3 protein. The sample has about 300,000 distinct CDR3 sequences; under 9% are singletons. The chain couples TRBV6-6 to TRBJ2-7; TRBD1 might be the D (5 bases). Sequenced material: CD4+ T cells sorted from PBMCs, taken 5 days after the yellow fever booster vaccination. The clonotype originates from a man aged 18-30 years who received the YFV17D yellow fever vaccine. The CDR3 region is CASSSDSYEQYF. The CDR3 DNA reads TGTGCCAGCAGCTCCGACAGCTACGAGCAGTACTTC.